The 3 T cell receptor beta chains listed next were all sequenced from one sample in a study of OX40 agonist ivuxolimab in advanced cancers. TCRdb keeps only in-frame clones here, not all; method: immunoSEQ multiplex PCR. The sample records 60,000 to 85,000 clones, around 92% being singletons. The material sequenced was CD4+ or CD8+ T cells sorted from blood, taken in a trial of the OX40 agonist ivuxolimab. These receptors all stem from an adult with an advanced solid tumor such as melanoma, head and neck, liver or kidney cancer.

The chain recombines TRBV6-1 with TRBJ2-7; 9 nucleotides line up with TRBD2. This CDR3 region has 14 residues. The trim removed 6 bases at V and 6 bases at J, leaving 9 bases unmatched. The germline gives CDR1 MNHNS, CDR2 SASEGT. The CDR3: CASRAGGPAGEQYF. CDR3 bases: TGTGCCAGCAGGGCGGGGGGGCCCGCCGGCGAGCAGTACTTC.

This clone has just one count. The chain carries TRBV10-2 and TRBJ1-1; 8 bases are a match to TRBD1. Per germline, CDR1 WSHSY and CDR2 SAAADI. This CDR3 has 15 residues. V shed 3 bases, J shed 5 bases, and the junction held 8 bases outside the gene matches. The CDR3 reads CASSDPDRGWTEAFF. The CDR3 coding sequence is TGCGCCAGCAGTGACCCTGACAGGGGATGGACTGAAGCTTTCTTT.

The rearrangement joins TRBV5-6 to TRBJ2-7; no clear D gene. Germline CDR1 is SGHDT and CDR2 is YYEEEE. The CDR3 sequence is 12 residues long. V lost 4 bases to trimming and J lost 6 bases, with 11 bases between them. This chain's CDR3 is CASSPHATEQYF. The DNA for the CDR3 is TGTGCCAGCAGCCCACACGCTACCGAGCAGTACTTC.